This T cell receptor (beta chain) was captured in a study of CD8 T cells in ankylosing spondylitis. Notes on the study in general: For ankylosing spondylitis blood, a TCR beta motif of 7 or 8 highly homologous variants appeared characteristic. As reported, disease-linked clones showed significant enrichment in matched ankylosing spondylitis synovial fluid. Relatively rare in peripheral blood, disease-linked clones were also CD8+.

This clonotype occurred a few times. No antigen is known for it. Scientists made TCR beta libraries using quantitative 5'-RACE with molecular barcodes. In TCRdb, the 5' RACE reads were re-called with MiXCR into one record per CDR3 protein. The table shows over 75,000 distinct CDR3 sequences, with about 9% occurring only once. In germline, CDR1 is SGHKS, CDR2 YYEKEE (reference sequence). Trimming shortened V by 2 bases and J by 3 bases, and 8 bases separated the two germline ends. This CDR3 has 13 residues. Material for sequencing was blood, either unsorted or a sorted T cell fraction (not recorded which). This receptor was taken from a male donor with ankylosing spondylitis or in good health (not recorded which). The chain links TRBV5-5 to TRBJ1-2; D not certain. The CDR3 loop is CASSFLEDYGYTF. The CDR3 DNA follows: TGTGCCAGCAGCTTTCTCGAAGACTATGGCTACACCTTC.